These 22 T cell receptor beta chains came from one sample sequenced in a study of blood T cell repertoires in COVID-19. The method was immunoSEQ multiplex PCR; TCRdb's version includes in-frame clones alone and lacks a portion of them. The sample lists 60,000 to 75,000 clones, about 90% seen once, with under 6% in the top ten. The specimen was peripheral blood. The receptors come from a human donor in a cohort sampled during active COVID-19.

This clone appeared once. V is TRBV7-9 and J is TRBJ2-6, with 9 bases identical to TRBD2. The J segment lost 4 bases and the V segment lost 2 bases, leaving 6 bases of the junction unmatched. CDR3 size: 17 residues. The germline CDR1 and CDR2 sequences are SEHNR and FQNEAQ (reference sequence). This CDR3 is CASSLISGREGANVLTF. For the CDR3, the DNA is TGTGCCAGCAGCTTAATTAGCGGGAGAGAAGGGGCCAACGTCCTGACTTTC. The whole variable domain, filled in from reference TRBV7-9 and TRBJ2-6, reads DTGVSQNPRHKITKRGQNVTFRCDPISEHNRLYWYRQTLGQGPEFLTYFQNEAQLEKSRLLSDRFSAERPKGSFSTLEIQRTEQGDSAMYLCASSLISGREGANVLTFGAGSRLTVL.

The rearrangement links TRBV4-1 to TRBJ2-3; D is possibly TRBD1 (5 bases). Trimming removed 0 bases from V and 1 base from J, with 8 bases in between. CDR3 length: 15 residues. CDR1 MGHRA and CDR2 YSYEKL come from the germline V gene. CDR3 sequence reads: CASSQEGVGTDTQYF. DNA of the CDR3: TGCGCCAGCAGCCAAGAAGGGGTTGGCACAGATACGCAGTATTTT.

This chain joins TRBV6-5 and TRBJ2-5, with 7 bases aligning to TRBD2. Germline V CDR1 and CDR2: MNHEY, SVGAGI. Trimming removed 8 bases from V and 4 bases from J; junction bases left unmatched: 4. The CDR3 has 12 residues. The CDR3 region has the DNA TGTGCCAGCGGGGGAGGGCCAGAGACCCAGTACTTC. Residues: CASGGGPETQYF.

This clone was recorded only once. The gene calls are TRBV7-2 and TRBJ2-3, with D possibly being TRBD2 (5 bases). Trimming removed 4 bases at V and 1 base at J, with 6 bases between. The CDR3 extends over 13 amino acids. CDR1 is SGHTA, CDR2 FQGNSA, per germline. The CDR3 here is CASSSSRTDTQYF. Written as DNA, the CDR3 is TGTGCCAGCAGCTCTAGCCGCACAGATACGCAGTATTTT.

In this sample, this clone turned up once. The genes are TRBV5-1 and TRBJ2-7; D is perhaps TRBD1 (6 bases). V was trimmed by 8 bases and J by 3 bases, leaving 15 bases between them. This CDR3 region has 13 residues. Germline CDR1 and CDR2: SGHRS and YFSETQ. Written as DNA, the CDR3 is TGCGCCAGTTCTACAGGGCCAAACTACGAGCAGTACTTC. Its translation is CASSTGPNYEQYF.

This clone appeared a single time. V gene TRBV6-6 combines with J gene TRBJ2-7, with TRBD2 as a possible D gene (7 bases). The ends were cut back, 9 bases at V and 2 bases at J, with 20 bases in the middle. The germline CDR1 and CDR2 sequences are MNHNY and SVGAGI (reference sequence). This CDR3 is 15 amino acids long. CDR3 DNA: TGTGCCAGTGGTGGGGGCGGGAGAAGTGCCTACGAGCAGTACTTC. Protein product: CASGGGGRSAYEQYF.

The count of this clone is one. The CDR3 reads CASSPTGLYNEQFF. The CDR3 nucleotides are TGTGCCAGCAGTCCGACAGGGCTCTACAATGAGCAGTTCTTC. The V call is TRBV3-1 (or the pseudogene TRBV3-2), the J call TRBJ2-1, with 7 bases matching TRBD1. The CDR3 totals 14 residues. From germline, CDR1 is LGHDT and CDR2 YNNKEL (reference sequence). V shed 6 bases and J 3 bases; nucleotides not matched to a gene: 5.

The V gene is TRBV7-9, the J gene TRBJ2-1, with 7 bases lining up with TRBD2. The length of the CDR3 is 17 residues. V lost 0 bases, J lost 3 bases, and 8 bases stayed unmatched. CDR1 is SEHNR and CDR2 is FQNEAQ in the germline V gene (reference sequence). The CDR3 spells CASSLAGQGTIYNEQFF. CDR3 in DNA: TGTGCCAGCAGCTTAGCGGGGCAAGGGACTATCTACAATGAGCAGTTCTTC.

This CDR3 is CASSVSGLVESNEQFF. CDR3 nucleotide sequence: TGTGCCAGCAGCGTAAGCGGACTAGTAGAGTCCAATGAGCAGTTCTTC. V is TRBV9 and J is TRBJ2-1, with 7 bases aligning to TRBD2. CDR3 length: 16 residues. Germline V CDR1 and CDR2: SGDLS, YYNGEE. Losses at the gene ends were 1 base for V and 6 bases for J; bases not matched to a gene: 10.

The sample holds one count of this clone. Here the CDR3 DNA reads TGTGCCAGCAGCTTTTCCCCCGGGAGAGGCAATGAGCAGTTCTTC. Translating it yields CASSFSPGRGNEQFF. This chain connects TRBV11-2 to TRBJ2-1, with D perhaps matching TRBD2 (6 bases). Per germline, CDR1 SGHAT and CDR2 FQNNGV. CDR3 length: 15 residues. Trimming took off 3 bases at V and 6 bases at J, with 15 bases between the two ends.

V usage is TRBV7-2 and J usage is TRBJ2-3; TRBD1 matches at 11 bases. Germline lookup yields CDR1 SGHTA and CDR2 FQGNSA. J lost 2 bases, V lost 5 bases, and 9 bases had no gene match. The CDR3 covers 17 residues. The CDR3: CASSPRGTGGDTDTQYF. The CDR3 DNA reads TGTGCCAGCAGCCCCCGGGGGACAGGGGGGGACACAGATACGCAGTATTTT.

The J gene is TRBJ1-1, the V gene TRBV2; D gene ambiguous. Trimming left V 8 bases short and J 7 bases short, with 17 bases between. Germline V CDR1 and CDR2: SNHLY, FYNNEI. This CDR3 has 13 amino acids. The chain's CDR3 is CASLGGTTHEAFF. The CDR3 coding sequence is TGTGCCAGCCTAGGTGGAACTACCCATGAAGCTTTCTTT.

The gene calls are TRBV21-1 and TRBJ1-2; TRBD1, the table's D call, was not compared with the DNA. TRBV21-1 represents a pseudogene. This CDR3 spans 12 amino acids. The CDR3 DNA sequence: TGTGCCAGCAGCACAGGGTCCGCTGGCTACACCTTC. It is translated as CASSTGSAGYTF.

A note on this clone: One junction end does not reproduce the germline sequence, and a read error may be involved. V is TRBV10-3 and J is TRBJ2-5, with 9 bases that match TRBD2. The CDR3 has 13 amino acids. Per the germline V gene, CDR1 is ENHRY and CDR2 is SYGVKD. The DNA for the CDR3 is TGTGCCATCAGTGAAAAGCGGGAGGAGATCCAGTACTTC. Translation: CAISEKREEIQYF.

V gene TRBV5-1 combines with J gene TRBJ2-3; D is perhaps TRBD2 (6 bases). Germline V CDR1 and CDR2: SGHRS, YFSETQ. There are 18 residues in the CDR3. Deletions cut 1 base from V and 8 bases from J, with 26 bases between. CDR3 nucleotide sequence: TGCGCCAGCAGCTTGTCCGGTCGGGGGAGTCCTCGTTCGAGTACGCAGTATTTT. Amino acids: CASSLSGRGSPRSSTQYF.

The gene calls are TRBV21-1 and TRBJ2-3; TRBD1 is the table's D call, not checked against the DNA. TRBV21-1 represents a pseudogene. CDR3 length: 16 residues. Here the CDR3 DNA reads TGTGCCAGCAGCAAAGTCCGACAGGGTGGTGGAGATACGCAGTATTTT. Translated: CASSKVRQGGGDTQYF.

The rearrangement links TRBV6-5 to TRBJ2-1, with D possibly being TRBD2 (5 bases). The CDR3 consists of 10 residues. Germline-derived CDR1 and CDR2 are MNHEY and SVGAGI. V gave up 9 bases and J gave up 10 bases, with 10 bases separating them. CDR3 protein: CARTPGEQFF. As DNA, the CDR3 is TGTGCCAGGACTCCGGGAGAGCAGTTCTTC.

The chain combines TRBV5-6 with TRBJ2-2; 8 positions agree with TRBD1. After removal of 4 bases from V and 6 bases from J, the junction contained 11 bases not matched to a gene. Germline V gene data show CDR1 as SGHDT and CDR2 as YYEEEE. The CDR3 runs 16 residues. CDR3 loop: CASSRPRTGIAGELFF. In DNA form, the CDR3 reads TGTGCCAGCAGCCGCCCCCGGACAGGGATCGCCGGGGAGCTGTTTTTT.

This chain links TRBV5-4 with TRBJ1-1, with unresolved D. The CDR3 has 14 residues. Germline-derived CDR1 and CDR2 are SGHNT and YYREEE (reference sequence). With 2 bases removed from V and 1 base from J, the gap between germline ends came to 9 bases. CDR3 coding DNA: TGTGCCAGCAGCTTTCGGTATCAGAACACTGAAGCTTTCTTT. Translation: CASSFRYQNTEAFF.

V is TRBV5-4 and J is TRBJ2-3; 8 bases fit TRBD2. The CDR3 consists of 15 residues. Germline CDR1 SGHNT, CDR2 YYREEE (reference sequence). The junction had 5 bases not matched to a gene; V was cut back by 4 bases and J by 1 base. The CDR3 spells CASSRGLAGTDTQYF. The CDR3 coding sequence is TGTGCCAGCAGCCGTGGACTAGCTGGCACAGATACGCAGTATTTT.

The chain carries TRBV18 and TRBJ2-5, with D possibly being TRBD1 (5 bases). V lost 0 bases and J lost 1, with 9 bases in between. Germline V gene sequence: CDR1 KGHSH, CDR2 LQKENI. This CDR3 region has 15 residues. The CDR3 spells CASSPPAGPQETQYF. The CDR3 DNA reads as TGTGCCAGCTCACCACCGGCAGGGCCCCAAGAGACCCAGTACTTC.

This clone was observed once. The CDR3 DNA reads TGTGCCAGCAGCTTACGGGGACAGGGGAAGGAGACCCAGTACTTC. It encodes CASSLRGQGKETQYF. This sequence joins TRBV13 and TRBJ2-5, with 10 bases matching TRBD1. Germline V lookup: CDR1 PRHDT, CDR2 FYEKMQ (reference sequence). V lost 2 bases, J lost 5 bases, and 5 bases stayed unmatched. The CDR3 loop spans 15 amino acids.